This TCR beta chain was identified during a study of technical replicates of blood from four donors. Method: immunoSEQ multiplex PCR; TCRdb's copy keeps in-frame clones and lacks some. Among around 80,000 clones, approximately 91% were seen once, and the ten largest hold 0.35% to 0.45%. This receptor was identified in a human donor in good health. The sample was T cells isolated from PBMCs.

The CDR3 coding sequence is TGTGCCAGCAGTTTATCGGCGGCGGGAGGACTATACGAGCAGTACTTC. This sequence encodes CASSLSAAGGLYEQYF. V gene TRBV27 combines with J gene TRBJ2-7; 8 bases are shared with TRBD2. The CDR3 is 16 residues long. V gave up 0 bases and J gave up 4 bases; unmatched junction bases: 8. Per germline, CDR1 MNHEY and CDR2 SMNVEV (reference sequence).